This TCR beta chain appears in the sequencing data of a study of T cells in Graves' hyperthyroidism and ophthalmopathy. Looked up from germline, CDR1 is SGHVS and CDR2 is FQNEAQ. Trimming cost V 1 base and J 0 bases; bases outside gene matches: 4. CDR3 length equals 16 residues. There were TCR beta CDR3 regions amplified from RNA transcripts. Primed by the HTBI set, a first-round RT-PCR was run on the TCR CDR3. TCRdb passed the multiplex PCR reads through MiXCR, listing each CDR3 protein once. The sample carries a few hundred thousand distinct CDR3 sequences, around a sixth recorded once. Patients were excluded because of uncontrolled infection, other autoimmune disease, pregnancy or lactation. On the basis of clinical symptoms, serum thyroxine and TRAb, thyroid ultrasound and orbital computed tomography, diagnoses were made. This clonotype was found many times.

What was sequenced was blood. This sequence was found in a man aged 18 to 29 with Graves' ophthalmopathy. This sequence joins TRBV7-8 and TRBJ2-3; 7 bases line up with TRBD2. The CDR3 sequence is CASSLGWGGSTDTQYF. DNA of the CDR3: TGTGCCAGCAGCTTAGGATGGGGGGGTAGCACAGATACGCAGTATTTT. Drawing the rest from reference TRBV7-8 and TRBJ2-3, the complete variable domain is GAGVSQSPRYKVAKRGQDVALRCDPISGHVSLFWYQQALGQGPEFLTYFQNEAQLDKSGLPSDRFFAERPEGSVSTLKIQRTQQEDSAVYLCASSLGWGGSTDTQYFGPGTRLTVL.